The T cell receptor beta chain under discussion was sequenced for a study of T-cell reconstitution after alpha-beta-depleted transplantation in children. This clonotype appeared many times. Trimming stripped 1 base from V and 5 bases from J, with 18 bases between. Germline CDR1 is LGHDT and CDR2 is YNNKEL (reference sequence). There are 17 residues in the CDR3. Preparation of the TCRbeta library was carried out with unique molecular identifiers. MiXCR, run by TCRdb on the PCR reads, gives a single entry per CDR3 protein. The sample includes about 340,000 distinct CDR3 sequences, about 14% of them seen just once.

The starting material was PBMCs, obtained from the stem cell graft. The clonotype originates from a human donor who donated a stem cell graft to a child with Fanconi anemia. The chain links TRBV3-1 to TRBJ2-1; a possible D gene is TRBD2 (6 bases). The CDR3 region has the DNA TGTGCCAGCAGCCAAGTCCCTGGGGGGAGTGACGACAATGAGCAGTTCTTC. Translated: CASSQVPGGSDDNEQFF.